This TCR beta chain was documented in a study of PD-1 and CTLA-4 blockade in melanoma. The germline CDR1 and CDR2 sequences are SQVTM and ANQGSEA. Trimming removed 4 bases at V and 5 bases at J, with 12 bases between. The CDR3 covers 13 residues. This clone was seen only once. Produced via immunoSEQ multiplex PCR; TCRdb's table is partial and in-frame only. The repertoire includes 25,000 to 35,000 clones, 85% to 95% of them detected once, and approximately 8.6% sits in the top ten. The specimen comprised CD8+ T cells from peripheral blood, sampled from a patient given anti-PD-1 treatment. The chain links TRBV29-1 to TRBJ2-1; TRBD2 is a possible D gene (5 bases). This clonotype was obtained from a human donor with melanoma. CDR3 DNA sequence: TGCAGCGTTGCCTATCAGGAGGACAATGAGCAGTTCTTC. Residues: CSVAYQEDNEQFF.